This TCR beta chain appears in the sequencing data of a study of sequential checkpoint blockade in melanoma. Sequenced by immunoSEQ multiplex PCR; TCRdb stores in-frame clones only, minus some. The sample has over 350 clones, about 25% seen once. Treatment described: randomized to nivolumab then ipilimumab (arm A) or the reverse (arm B). The CDR3 loop spans 15 amino acids. The germline CDR1 and CDR2 sequences are LNHDA and SQIVND (reference sequence). Trimming shortened V by 10 bases and J by 0 bases, and 13 bases separated the two germline ends. The specimen comprised tumor tissue (inferred from file names), sampled from a patient given nivolumab and ipilimumab in sequence. The TCR sequence derives from a human donor with melanoma. J is TRBJ2-6 and V is TRBV19; D is possibly TRBD1 (5 bases). In DNA form, the CDR3 reads TGTGCCACAGTGGGGCTCAGCTCTGGGGCCAACGTCCTGACTTTC. Translated, it gives CATVGLSSGANVLTF.